One and the same sample provided the 28 T cell receptor beta chains below, sequenced in a study of blood T cells in healthy people across ages. Through a sample-barcoded 5' primer and a J-beta primer mix, a second PCR was run for roughly 6 to 11 cycles. Using its own MiXCR run on the 5' RACE reads, TCRdb lists one record per CDR3 protein. The table records around 970,000 distinct CDR3 sequences, roughly 51% of them present only once. Input material: blood. The source is an older woman in good health.

The genes are TRBV5-1 and TRBJ2-6, with D tentatively TRBD2 (5 bases). The ends were cut back, 3 bases at V and 2 bases at J, with 15 bases in the middle. Germline CDR1 reads SGHRS; CDR2 reads YFSETQ. This CDR3 comprises 17 residues. The CDR3 nucleotides read TGCGCCAGCAGCTCGGCGGGCAGAAGCGCTGGGGCCAACGTCCTGACTTTC. It specifies CASSSAGRSAGANVLTF.

The chain couples TRBV20-1 to TRBJ2-1; no clear D. The J call may be incorrect, as the DNA end agrees better with TRBJ2-7. The germline CDR1 and CDR2 sequences are DFQATT and SNEGSKA (reference sequence). This CDR3 contains 11 residues. The CDR3 DNA reads as TGCAGTGCTTTTCCACACAATGAGCAGTACTTC. Protein sequence: CSAFPHNEQYF.

The chain employs TRBV20-1 and TRBJ2-7, with TRBD2 identical over 8 bases. With 2 bases clipped from V and 5 bases from J, the junction kept 8 bases outside the gene matches. Germline V gene sequence: CDR1 DFQATT, CDR2 SNEGSKA (reference sequence). The CDR3 has 14 amino acids. CDR3 sequence (DNA): TGCAGTGCTAGAAAAAGCGGGAGAGGGGACGAGCAGTACTTC. Translation: CSARKSGRGDEQYF.

This clonotype came up a few times. This chain connects TRBV15 to TRBJ2-3; 9 bases map to TRBD2. Germline loops: CDR1 LNHNV, CDR2 YYDKDF (reference sequence). There are 17 residues in the CDR3. V gave up 1 base and J gave up 3 bases; unmatched junction bases: 8. The CDR3 here is CATSRGDSGSTTDTQYF. CDR3 DNA sequence: TGTGCCACCAGCAGAGGAGATAGCGGGAGCACGACAGATACGCAGTATTTT. The whole variable domain, remainder taken from reference TRBV15 and TRBJ2-3, is DAMVIQNPRYQVTQFGKPVTLSCSQTLNHNVMYWYQQKSSQAPKLLFHYYDKDFNNEADTPDNFQSRRPNTSFCFLDIRSPGLGDTAMYLCATSRGDSGSTTDTQYFGPGTRLTVL.

The chain carries TRBV29-1 and TRBJ1-6; TRBD1 aligns across 7 bases. The CDR3 extends over 12 amino acids. The germline V gene encodes CDR1 SQVTM and CDR2 ANQGSEA. The CDR3 region is CSARQGDSPLHF. CDR3 coding DNA: TGCAGTGCAAGACAGGGCGATTCACCCCTCCACTTT.

The genes are TRBV20-1 and TRBJ2-7; 8 bases are shared with TRBD2. With V trimmed by 1 base and J by 5 bases, 7 bases remained unmatched. The CDR3 loop spans 14 amino acids. Germline-derived CDR1 and CDR2 are DFQATT and SNEGSKA (reference sequence). CDR3 protein: CSARGPGGPDEQYF. CDR3 in DNA: TGCAGTGCTAGAGGTCCGGGAGGGCCAGACGAGCAGTACTTC.

The rearrangement joins TRBV25-1 to TRBJ1-1, with 7 bases lining up with TRBD1. Germline loops: CDR1 MGHDK, CDR2 SYGVNS. The CDR3 is made up of 13 amino acids. V shed 6 bases and J 1 base; nucleotides not matched to a gene: 2. DNA for the CDR3: TGTGCCAGCAGGGGACAGACGAACACTGAAGCTTTCTTT. Translating it yields CASRGQTNTEAFF.

The V and J genes are TRBV3-1 and TRBJ2-7, with 8 positions matching TRBD2. CDR1 and CDR2 (germline): LGHDT, YNNKEL (reference sequence). The V segment lost 0 bases and the J segment 0 bases; nucleotides outside the gene matches: 4. This CDR3 is built from 16 residues. In DNA, the CDR3 is TGTGCCAGCAGCCAAGAGGGCGGGACTAGCTCCTACGAGCAGTACTTC. Translating it yields CASSQEGGTSSYEQYF.

The genes are TRBV4-2 and TRBJ2-5; D is unclear. With 0 bases removed from V and 1 base from J, the gap between germline ends came to 9 bases. This CDR3 has 15 amino acids. Germline loops: CDR1 LGHNA, CDR2 YNFKEQ. The CDR3: CASSQDRALQETQYF. Here the CDR3 DNA reads TGTGCCAGCAGCCAAGATCGGGCACTCCAAGAGACCCAGTACTTC.

This chain uses TRBV9 with TRBJ2-5; D gene ambiguous. The CDR3 loop spans 15 amino acids. V was shortened by 3 bases and J by 11 bases, with 23 bases between the two germline ends. Germline CDR1 reads SGDLS; CDR2 reads YYNGEE. In nucleotides, the CDR3 is TGTGCCAGCAGCGCCCCCCCGGAGAGTAACTCCAAGCAGTACTTC. This sequence encodes CASSAPPESNSKQYF.

V is TRBV2 and J is TRBJ2-7, with D tentatively TRBD1 or TRBD2 (6 bases each). Trimming cost V 7 bases and J 5 bases, with 12 bases left between them. Germline V gives CDR1 SNHLY, CDR2 FYNNEI. This CDR3 contains 12 residues. As DNA, the CDR3 is TGTGCCAGCAACGGGGGCTGGGACGAGCAGTACTTC. This translates into CASNGGWDEQYF.

The chain joins TRBV30 to TRBJ2-5; 9 positions match TRBD2. The ends lost 4 bases at V and 2 bases at J; junction bases unmatched: 11. Germline-derived CDR1 and CDR2 are GTSNPN and SVGIG (reference sequence). This CDR3 is built from 16 residues. CDR3 loop: CAWKGRLAEIQETQYF. The DNA of the CDR3 is TGTGCCTGGAAGGGTCGACTAGCGGAAATTCAAGAGACCCAGTACTTC.

The chain employs TRBV27 and TRBJ2-5, with TRBD1 matching 9 bases. The CDR3 runs to 14 residues. J was trimmed by 5 bases and V by 8 bases; bases with no gene match: 9. Germline lookup yields CDR1 MNHEY and CDR2 SMNVEV (reference sequence). The DNA of the CDR3 is TGTGCCAGCGCGAGGGACAGGGTCCCCGAGACCCAGTACTTC. Its protein product is CASARDRVPETQYF.

The CDR3 sequence is CASSVVGSGGTQYEQYF. CDR3 bases: TGTGCCAGCAGCGTAGTCGGGAGCGGGGGGACACAATACGAGCAGTACTTC. The chain uses TRBV9 and TRBJ2-5; 9 nucleotides line up with TRBD2. The DNA matches TRBJ2-7 better at its end, which makes the J call doubtful. Germline values: CDR1 SGDLS, CDR2 YYNGEE. The CDR3 is 17 residues long.

The gene calls are TRBV4-1 and TRBJ2-2; the D is unclear. The V end was cut by 1 base, the J end by 7 bases, with 10 bases between. In germline, CDR1 is MGHRA, CDR2 YSYEKL. The CDR3 is 14 residues long. The CDR3 region is CASSQGTGGGELFF. CDR3 DNA sequence: TGCGCCAGCAGCCAAGGGACGGGCGGCGGGGAGCTGTTTTTT.

The chain links TRBV9 to TRBJ2-7, with D perhaps given as TRBD1 or TRBD2 (5 bases each). The ends were cut back, 2 bases at V and 4 bases at J, with 13 bases in the middle. Per the germline V gene, CDR1 is SGDLS and CDR2 is YYNGEE. This CDR3 has 14 amino acids. The CDR3 DNA reads TGTGCCAGCAGCGTCGCCGGGGCCGGGTACGAGCAGTACTTC. As protein: CASSVAGAGYEQYF.

V is TRBV27 and J is TRBJ2-1; 7 bases line up with TRBD1. V lost 6 bases and J lost 5; bases outside the gene matches: 16. CDR3 size: 17 residues. The germline gives CDR1 MNHEY, CDR2 SMNVEV (reference sequence). CDR3 in amino acids: CASSLKPAGTAHNEQFF. Here the CDR3 DNA reads TGTGCCAGCAGCCTAAAACCTGCCGGGACAGCACACAATGAGCAGTTCTTC.

The rearrangement joins TRBV18 to TRBJ2-7; 9 nucleotides match TRBD2. This CDR3 spans 15 amino acids. Germline V lookup: CDR1 KGHSH, CDR2 LQKENI. V trimming: 3 bases; J trimming: 7 bases; junction bases outside the gene matches: 10. This CDR3 reads CASSPSPSGTGEQYF. For the CDR3, the DNA is TGTGCCAGCTCACCTTCCCCTAGCGGGACGGGGGAGCAGTACTTC.

V and J are TRBV12-3 or TRBV12-4 and TRBJ1-1, with D hard to call. The germline V and J ends were trimmed by 6 bases and 0 bases, with 11 bases remaining between them. The CDR3 covers 14 residues. CDR3 coding DNA: TGTGCCAGCAGACTTGACCGGTTGAACACTGAAGCTTTCTTT. It is translated as CASRLDRLNTEAFF.

This clonotype appeared a few times. The V and J genes are TRBV7-2 and TRBJ1-1; a possible D gene is TRBD1 (6 bases). The V and J ends lost 10 bases and 0 bases respectively, with 9 bases between them. CDR1 is SGHTA and CDR2 is FQGNSA in the germline V gene. The CDR3 is 12 amino acids. CDR3 residues: CATGQMNTEAFF. The CDR3 DNA reads TGTGCCACAGGACAGATGAACACTGAAGCTTTCTTT.

The J gene is TRBJ2-7, the V gene TRBV12-3 or TRBV12-4; D may be TRBD1 (5 bases). V was shortened by 6 bases and J by 6 bases, with 12 bases between the two germline ends. The CDR3 has 12 residues. The CDR3 sequence: CASRGVASEQYF. CDR3 coding DNA: TGTGCCAGCAGAGGGGTCGCCAGCGAGCAGTACTTC.

The chain employs TRBV2 and TRBJ2-1; D gene ambiguous. CDR1 is SNHLY and CDR2 is FYNNEI in the germline V gene. V was pared by 4 bases and J by 5 bases, with 9 bases between. CDR3 size: 13 residues. CDR3 sequence reads: CASSVGPHNEQFF. DNA of the CDR3: TGTGCCAGCAGTGTTGGACCGCACAATGAGCAGTTCTTC.

The V gene is TRBV20-1, the J gene TRBJ2-3, with TRBD2 matching 11 bases. This CDR3 is built from 14 residues. Unmatched junction bases numbered 3, after V lost 2 bases and J lost 5 bases. Germline loops: CDR1 DFQATT, CDR2 SNEGSKA (reference sequence). Here the CDR3 reads CSARLLAGVDTQYF. The DNA of the CDR3 is TGCAGTGCTAGATTACTAGCGGGAGTAGATACGCAGTATTTT.

The rearrangement joins TRBV3-1 to TRBJ1-4; D possibly corresponds to TRBD1 (6 bases). Germline-derived CDR1 and CDR2 are LGHDT and YNNKEL (reference sequence). Trimming cost V 6 bases and J 8 bases, with 13 bases left between them. The CDR3 consists of 13 residues. The CDR3 DNA reads as TGTGCCAGCAGTGACACAGGGAAAGAAAAACTGTTTTTT. As protein: CASSDTGKEKLFF.

The chain uses TRBV28 and TRBJ2-1; D is unresolved. Trimming stripped 4 bases from V and 12 bases from J, with 10 bases between. The germline CDR1 and CDR2 sequences are MDHEN and SYDVKM. The CDR3 length is 11 residues. The CDR3 loop is CASSSLGWQFF. CDR3 DNA: TGTGCCAGCAGTTCCCTCGGGTGGCAGTTCTTC.

This clonotype has only a few counts. The chain uses TRBV3-1 and TRBJ2-7, with D perhaps being TRBD1 or TRBD2 (5 bases each). The ends were cut back, 2 bases at V and 4 bases at J, with 12 bases in the middle. Germline V gene data show CDR1 as LGHDT and CDR2 as YNNKEL (reference sequence). This CDR3 has 14 amino acids. The CDR3 nucleotides are TGTGCCAGCAGCCAAAGTCCGGGGCGGTACGAGCAGTACTTC. It codes for CASSQSPGRYEQYF.

V gene TRBV10-3 combines with J gene TRBJ2-1; 7 bases fit TRBD1. The CDR3 length is 14 residues. Germline V gene data show CDR1 as ENHRY and CDR2 as SYGVKD. With V trimmed by 5 bases and J by 4 bases, 5 bases remained unmatched. CDR3 coding DNA: TGTGCCATCAGTACGGACAGGCTATACAATGAGCAGTTCTTC. Translated: CAISTDRLYNEQFF.

This chain uses TRBV3-1 with TRBJ2-7; a possible D gene is TRBD2 (6 bases). The V and J ends lost 4 bases and 9 bases respectively, with 16 bases between them. The CDR3 totals 13 residues. Germline V gene lookup returns CDR1 LGHDT and CDR2 YNNKEL (reference sequence). The DNA for the CDR3 is TGTGCCAGCAGCCTCGATTTGGCGGGAACGCAGTACTTC. Its translation is CASSLDLAGTQYF.